Listed below are T cell receptor beta chains from one sample, sequenced in a study of CD8 T cells in ankylosing spondylitis. MiXCR, applied by TCRdb to the 5' RACE reads, yields one record per CDR3 protein. Here the sample spans 50,000 to 70,000 distinct CDR3 sequences, over 5% being singletons. Sequencing used synovial fluid, either unsorted or a sorted T cell fraction (not recorded which). These TCRs come from a male donor with ankylosing spondylitis. Both conserved end residues are trimmed from each CDR3.

v_gene	j_gene	CDR3aa
TRBV7-2	TRBJ2-3	ASSTRGTQY
TRBV30	TRBJ1-1	AWSVGRGLAF
TRBV7-2	TRBJ2-1	ASSLLGTRAIGEQF
TRBV5-4	TRBJ2-1	ASSFRLAGDNEQF
TRBV20-1	TRBJ2-1	SASGLAYEQF
TRBV6-2/TRBV6-3	TRBJ2-1	ASMEAYEQF
TRBV20-1	TRBJ2-5	SAPLAGVGETQY
TRBV6-5	TRBJ1-1	ASSWGQLNTEAF
TRBV4-1	TRBJ1-5	VDSQVQVDLNQPQH
TRBV5-1	TRBJ2-1	ASSYTGGYEQF
TRBV19	TRBJ2-7	ANSIWKDSYEQY
TRBV5-1	TRBJ2-4	ASSLSIQNIQY
TRBV5-1	TRBJ2-1	ASSLSRGLAPF
TRBV7-3	TRBJ2-3	ASSFGQTTDTQY
TRBV6-6	TRBJ2-1	ASSYLGGSEQF
TRBV2	TRBJ1-1	ASSEPGFNTEAF
TRBV28	TRBJ1-6	ASSPGTGTYNSPLH
TRBV2	TRBJ1-2	AGGSVPGQSYT
TRBV7-2	TRBJ2-7	ASSLGGWYEQY
TRBV28	TRBJ1-2	ASSLGGRYGYT
TRBV30	TRBJ1-1	AWSGYEAF
TRBV29-1	TRBJ2-3	SVGEGGSGDTQY
TRBV6-1	TRBJ2-7	ASSSPGLAGRYEQY
TRBV7-2	TRBJ2-7	ASSLSGTAYEQY
TRBV5-5	TRBJ1-4	ASSLVTGGDEKLF
TRBV20-1	TRBJ2-7	SARPLRAGKGEQY
TRBV11-2	TRBJ2-7	ASSLDRLAGMGEQY
TRBV5-4	TRBJ2-3	ASSLGAGGDTQY
TRBV20-1	TRBJ2-5	SASGDGQETQY
TRBV5-1	TRBJ2-1	ASSLYRLAGANEQF
TRBV7-9	TRBJ2-3	ASSPAEDSTDTQY
TRBV29-1	TRBJ2-1	SVGTGTSGPSEQF
TRBV7-9	TRBJ2-1	ASSSSRLGGNEQF
TRBV12-3/TRBV12-4	TRBJ1-2	ASSLAFQGAGGYT
TRBV28	TRBJ1-1	ASSVDRGRTEAF
TRBV29-1	TRBJ2-1	SVERSGRRNEQF
TRBV28	TRBJ2-7	ASSSTGVTYEQY
TRBV7-9	TRBJ2-7	ASSFLPSSYEQY
TRBV11-3	TRBJ1-1	ASSLFRRVTEAF
TRBV20-1	TRBJ2-3	SAALAGRHTDTQY